The present T cell receptor beta chain was sequenced within a study of CD8+CD57+ T cells in acquired aplastic anemia. J gave up 4 bases and V 2 bases, and 3 bases lay outside the gene matches. Germline assignment: CDR1 SGHAT and CDR2 FQNNGV. This CDR3 is built from 15 residues. In its sample, this clonotype was seen many times. Genomic DNA was employed as the template in profiling TCR beta VDJ and CDR3. TCRdb called the reads again in MiXCR, with one record for every CDR3 protein. The sample lists more than 150,000 distinct CDR3 sequences, 46% occurring once. This clonotype originated in a human donor in good health. The sequenced sample consisted of sorted CD4+, CD8+, or CD8+CD57+ T cells (not recorded which) from PBMCs. The chain couples TRBV11-2 to TRBJ2-1; the match to TRBD2 covers 9 bases. The CDR3 spells CASSLRLAEYNEQFF. Here the CDR3 DNA reads TGTGCCAGCAGCTTAAGACTAGCGGAATACAATGAGCAGTTCTTC.